This T cell receptor beta chain was sequenced in a study of cytomegalovirus exposure and HLA in healthy donors. PCR employed 60 Vbeta and 13 Jbeta primers. Libraries were prepared by immunoSEQ multiplex PCR; TCRdb keeps only in-frame clonotypes and omits some of them. The profile shows 150,000 to 200,000 clones, 65% to 80% of them singletons. Losses at the gene ends were 1 base for V and 4 bases for J; bases not matched to a gene: 14. This CDR3 region has 18 residues. From germline, CDR1 is SGHVS and CDR2 FQNEAQ. The sequenced sample consisted of PBMCs. V is TRBV7-8 and J is TRBJ2-5; 8 bases are shared with TRBD2. This TCR came from a woman between 45 and 65 years old in good health and CMV-seropositive. CDR3 DNA sequence: TGTGCCAGCAGCTTAGTTTGGAGTAGCGGGGCCATGGGAGAGACCCAGTACTTC. Translated: CASSLVWSSGAMGETQYF.